The 15 T cell receptor beta chains listed next were all sequenced from one sample in a study of CD8 T cells in ankylosing spondylitis. Whole-study findings and limits: Characteristic of ankylosing spondylitis blood, it appeared, was a TCR beta motif comprising about eight highly homologous variants.

No antigens are known for them. TCRdb itself ran the 5' RACE reads through MiXCR, one entry per CDR3 protein. Of some 840,000 distinct CDR3 sequences in the sample, 10% to 15% were seen once. Sequenced: blood, either unsorted or a sorted T cell fraction (not recorded which). The receptor set was obtained from a male donor with ankylosing spondylitis.

This clonotype occurred many times. The rearrangement links TRBV20-1 to TRBJ2-4; 9 nucleotides align to TRBD1. There are 15 residues in the CDR3. V gave up 3 bases and J gave up 7 bases; unmatched junction bases: 10. CDR1 DFQATT and CDR2 SNEGSKA come from the germline V gene (reference sequence). In DNA form, the CDR3 reads TGCAGTGCTAGTTACAGGGGGCAGGACAACAACATTCAGTACTTC. As protein: CSASYRGQDNNIQYF.

This clonotype was counted only a few times. The chain is built from TRBV9 and TRBJ1-3; D gene uncertain. CDR3 length equals 15 residues. V lost 0 bases, J lost 1 base, and 8 bases lay in between. CDR1 and CDR2 from the germline V gene are SGDLS and YYNGEE. CDR3 region: CASSVVGGSGNTIYF. CDR3 nucleotide sequence: TGTGCCAGCAGCGTAGTTGGAGGTTCTGGAAACACCATATATTTT.

The chain links TRBV20-1 to TRBJ2-5, with D maybe TRBD2 (6 bases). The germline CDR1 and CDR2 sequences are DFQATT and SNEGSKA (reference sequence). This CDR3 has 14 amino acids. The V gene lost 6 bases and the J gene lost 4 bases, with 18 bases spanning the gap. CDR3 sequence (DNA): TGCAGTGCACGGCGGGACTTTTGGCCAGAGACCCAGTACTTC. It specifies CSARRDFWPETQYF.

This clonotype has only a few counts. The chain links TRBV15 to TRBJ1-4, with D unclear. The length of the CDR3 is 17 residues. Germline-derived CDR1 and CDR2 are LNHNV and YYDKDF (reference sequence). V lost 0 bases, J lost 0 bases, and 11 bases lay in between. The CDR3 spells CATSRDPRAATNEKLFF. The CDR3 bases are TGTGCCACCAGCAGAGATCCCCGTGCAGCAACTAATGAAAAACTGTTTTTT.

This clonotype was recorded a few times. The chain employs TRBV5-1 and TRBJ2-3; D is ambiguous. The V gene's germline CDR1 is SGHRS and CDR2 YFSETQ. The CDR3 runs to 15 residues. The V gene lost 1 base and the J gene lost 1 base, with 10 bases spanning the gap. The CDR3 region is CASSLRVVGTDTQYF. The CDR3 DNA is TGCGCCAGCAGCTTGCGGGTGGTGGGCACAGATACGCAGTATTTT.

The chain joins TRBV7-8 to TRBJ2-2, with TRBD2 identical over 8 bases. V was clipped by 5 bases and J by 6 bases; unmatched bases: 11. CDR1 and CDR2 from the germline V gene are SGHVS and FQNEAQ. This CDR3 is built from 16 residues. This CDR3 reads CASSLPTGRGAGELFF. CDR3 DNA: TGTGCCAGCAGCCTACCCACCGGGCGGGGGGCCGGGGAGCTGTTTTTT.

This chain links TRBV4-1 with TRBJ2-4, with 8 nucleotides matching TRBD2. Germline V lookup: CDR1 MGHRA, CDR2 YSYEKL. CDR3 size: 18 residues. V gave up 1 base and J gave up 3 bases; unmatched junction bases: 11. The CDR3 bases are TGCGCCAGCAGCCAAGTGGGGTACGCTGGGACTAGCAAAAACATTCAGTACTTC. Translation: CASSQVGYAGTSKNIQYF.

This clonotype was observed many times. The genes are TRBV5-1 and TRBJ2-1; D might be TRBD1 or TRBD2, each matching 5 bases. This CDR3 region has 13 residues. Trimming shortened V by 4 bases and J by 5 bases, and 10 bases separated the two germline ends. From germline, CDR1 is SGHRS and CDR2 YFSETQ. The CDR3 is CASSQGPNNEQFF. The CDR3 DNA is TGCGCCAGCAGCCAGGGACCAAACAATGAGCAGTTCTTC.

This rearrangement joins TRBV5-6 to TRBJ2-5, with 7 bases matching TRBD2. Germline V gene lookup returns CDR1 SGHDT and CDR2 YYEEEE. V gave up 0 bases and J gave up 4 bases; unmatched junction bases: 9. CDR3 length equals 16 residues. Written as DNA, the CDR3 is TGTGCCAGCAGCTTGGGTCTAGGGAGGGTTGGAGAGACCCAGTACTTC. This sequence encodes CASSLGLGRVGETQYF.

A few counts support this clonotype. V and J are TRBV12-3 or TRBV12-4 and TRBJ1-4; no definite D call. The V end lost 2 bases, the J end lost 3 bases, and 4 bases lay between the germline ends. CDR3 size: 13 residues. CDR3 sequence: CASSLYANEKLFF. The CDR3 nucleotides are TGTGCCAGCAGTTTATATGCTAATGAAAAACTGTTTTTT.

J is TRBJ1-1 and V is TRBV29-1; D remains ambiguous. The CDR3 runs to 12 residues. The V gene lost 8 bases and the J gene lost 5 bases, with 15 bases spanning the gap. In germline, CDR1 is SQVTM, CDR2 ANQGSEA. CDR3 protein: CSSRTRGTEAFF. DNA of the CDR3: TGCAGCTCCCGAACGAGAGGAACTGAAGCTTTCTTT.

The chain couples TRBV28 to TRBJ2-6; maybe TRBD1 (8 bases). Germline V gene sequence: CDR1 MDHEN, CDR2 SYDVKM. V was cut by 3 bases and J by 0 bases, with 15 bases left in between. CDR3 length equals 18 residues. The CDR3 sequence: CASSFTGGLLSGANVLTF. Here the CDR3 DNA reads TGTGCCAGCAGTTTTACAGGGGGACTACTCTCTGGGGCCAACGTCCTGACTTTC.

This clonotype was seen a few times. The V call is TRBV24-1, the J call TRBJ2-1, with 7 bases fitting TRBD2. The CDR3 is made up of 15 amino acids. Germline CDR1 and CDR2: KGHDR and SFDVKD. Germline trimming cut 4 bases from V and 4 bases from J; bases unmatched to any gene: 6. The CDR3 protein is CATSESSGPYNEQFF. The CDR3 region has the DNA TGTGCCACCAGTGAGTCTAGCGGACCGTACAATGAGCAGTTCTTC.

This clonotype occurred many times. This chain's CDR3 is CSVGGTGGTEAFF. CDR3 nucleotides: TGCAGCGTTGGTGGGACAGGGGGCACTGAAGCTTTCTTT. This sequence joins TRBV29-1 and TRBJ1-1, with 11 bases identical to TRBD1. Trimming removed 4 bases from V and 4 bases from J; junction bases left unmatched: 2. The CDR3 is 13 amino acids. CDR1 and CDR2 (germline): SQVTM, ANQGSEA.

A few counts support this clonotype. This chain links TRBV7-9 with TRBJ2-5; unclear D gene. The ends were cut back, 4 bases at V and 2 bases at J, with 11 bases in the middle. The length of the CDR3 is 14 residues. Germline CDR1 and CDR2: SEHNR and FQNEAQ (reference sequence). CDR3 DNA sequence: TGTGCCAGCAGCTCTAAGACCAGGCAAGAGACCCAGTACTTC. Protein: CASSSKTRQETQYF.